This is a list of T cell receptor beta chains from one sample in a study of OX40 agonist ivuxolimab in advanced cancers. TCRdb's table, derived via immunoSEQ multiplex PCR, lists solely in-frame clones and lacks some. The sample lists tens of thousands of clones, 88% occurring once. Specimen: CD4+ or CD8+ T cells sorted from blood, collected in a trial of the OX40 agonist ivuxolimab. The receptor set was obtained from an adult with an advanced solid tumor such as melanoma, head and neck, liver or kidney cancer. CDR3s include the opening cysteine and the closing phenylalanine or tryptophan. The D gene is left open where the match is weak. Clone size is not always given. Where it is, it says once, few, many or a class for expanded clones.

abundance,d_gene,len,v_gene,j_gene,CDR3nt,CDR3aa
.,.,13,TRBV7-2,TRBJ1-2,TGTGCCAGCAGCTCCTATTCAGATTATGGCTACACCTTC,CASSSYSDYGYTF
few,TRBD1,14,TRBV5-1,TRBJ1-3,TGCGCCAGCAGCATAGGACAGGGGGCAGACACCATATATTTT,CASSIGQGADTIYF
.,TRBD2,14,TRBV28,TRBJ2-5,TGTGCCAGCCAGGAGGGCGGGGGCCAAGAGACCCAGTACTTC,CASQEGGGQETQYF
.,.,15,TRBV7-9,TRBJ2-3,TGTGCCAGCAGCCCGGTGGGGGGAGGCACAGATACGCAGTATTTT,CASSPVGGGTDTQYF
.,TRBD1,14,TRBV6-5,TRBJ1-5,TGTGCCAGCAGCCAGACAGGGGTCGGGCAGCCCCAGCATTTT,CASSQTGVGQPQHF
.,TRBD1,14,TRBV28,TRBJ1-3,TGTGCCAGCAGCGTGGGACAGTACGGAAACACCATATATTTT,CASSVGQYGNTIYF
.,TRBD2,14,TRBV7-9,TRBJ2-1,TGTGCCAGCAGCTTAAGTCTAGCGGGAGGAGAGCAGTTCTTC,CASSLSLAGGEQFF
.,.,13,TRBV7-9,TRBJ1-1,TGTGCCAGCAGCTTAGTTGTGTACCTTGAAGCTTTCTTT,CASSLVVYLEAFF
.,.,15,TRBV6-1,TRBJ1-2,TGTGCCAGCAGCCCACAGGCCTTAGCTAACTATGGCTACACCTTC,CASSPQALANYGYTF
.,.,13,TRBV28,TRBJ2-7,TGTGCCAGGTGGGGCCTACCTACGTTCGAGCAGTACTTC,CARWGLPTFEQYF
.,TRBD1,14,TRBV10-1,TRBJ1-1,TGCGCCAGCAGTGGGACAGGGGGCGGCACTGAAGCTTTCTTT,CASSGTGGGTEAFF
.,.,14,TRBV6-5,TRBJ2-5,TGTGCCAGCAGTATGGCCCGAGGGGGGGAGACCCAGTACTTC,CASSMARGGETQYF
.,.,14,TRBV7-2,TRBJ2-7,TGTGCCAGCAGCTTCGCCTTAGGGGACCACGAGCAGTACTTC,CASSFALGDHEQYF
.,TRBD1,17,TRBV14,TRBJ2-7,TGTGCCAGCAGCCAAGACCACGTTGTGGACAGGGAGGACGAGCAGTACTTC,CASSQDHVVDREDEQYF
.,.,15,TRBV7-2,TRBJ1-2,TGTGCCAGCAGCTCACGGACCGCCGAGAACTATGGCTACACCTTC,CASSSRTAENYGYTF
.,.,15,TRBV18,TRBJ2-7,TGTGCCAGCTCACCTGAAGCAGGGACTCGAAACGAGCAGTACTTC,CASSPEAGTRNEQYF
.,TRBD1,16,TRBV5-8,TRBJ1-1,TGTGCCAGCAGTTCGGGACAGTCGTTTCAGCGGCACAAAGCTTTCTTT,CASSSGQSFQRHKAFF
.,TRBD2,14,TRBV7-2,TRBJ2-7,TGTGCCAGCAGCTTAACTAGCGGGAGCTGCGAGCAGTACTTC,CASSLTSGSCEQYF
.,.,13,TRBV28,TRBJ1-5,TGTGCCAGCAGAGGAAATAGCAATCAGCCCCAGCATTTT,CASRGNSNQPQHF
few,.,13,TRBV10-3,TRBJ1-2,TGTGCCATCAAAGCAGGGTTTAACTATGGCTACACCTTC,CAIKAGFNYGYTF
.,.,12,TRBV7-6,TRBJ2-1,TGTGCCAGCAGCTTAAATAGCAATGAGCAGTTCTTC,CASSLNSNEQFF
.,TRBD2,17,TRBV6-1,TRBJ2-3,TGTGCCAGCAGTGAAGCTCTAGCGGGGGCCCTCACAGATACGCAGTATTTT,CASSEALAGALTDTQYF
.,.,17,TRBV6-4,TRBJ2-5,TGTGCCAGCAGTGACTCGACTTATAGTGGGGGGCAGGAGACCCAGTACTTC,CASSDSTYSGGQETQYF